This T cell receptor (beta chain) was profiled in a study of blood T cell repertoires in COVID-19. Sequencing was performed with immunoSEQ multiplex PCR; in TCRdb, only in-frame clones are kept and a portion is missing. The repertoire has a few hundred thousand clones, more than 75% of them found once; the top ten carry about 4.5%. The CDR3 extends over 12 amino acids. Germline V gene data show CDR1 as SEHNR and CDR2 as FQNEAQ (reference sequence). The ends were cut back, 11 bases at V and 2 bases at J, with 12 bases in the middle. This clonotype was sampled from a man aged 45 to 65 with acute or convalescent COVID-19. The chain is built from TRBV7-9 and TRBJ2-5; D perhaps matches TRBD2 (6 bases). Sequenced input: peripheral blood. The CDR3 DNA follows: TGTGCCGTACCCCGGGGGCAAGAGACCCAGTACTTC. Translated, it gives CAVPRGQETQYF.